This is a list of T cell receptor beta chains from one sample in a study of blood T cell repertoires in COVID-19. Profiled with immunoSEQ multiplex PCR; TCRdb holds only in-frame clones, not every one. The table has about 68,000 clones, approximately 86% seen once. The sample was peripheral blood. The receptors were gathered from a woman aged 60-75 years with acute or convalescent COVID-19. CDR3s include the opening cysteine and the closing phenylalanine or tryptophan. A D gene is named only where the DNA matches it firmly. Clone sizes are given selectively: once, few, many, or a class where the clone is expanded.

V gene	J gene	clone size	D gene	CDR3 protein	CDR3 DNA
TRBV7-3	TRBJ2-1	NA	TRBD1	CASTLYRGHEQFF	TGTGCCAGCACCTTATACAGGGGGCATGAGCAGTTCTTC
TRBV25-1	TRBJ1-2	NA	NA	CASHGGRRGYTF	TGTGCCAGCCACGGGGGGCGTCGGGGCTACACCTTC
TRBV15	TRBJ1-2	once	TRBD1	CATSSPAQGAGYGYTF	TGTGCCACCAGCAGTCCCGCCCAGGGGGCAGGGTATGGCTACACCTTC
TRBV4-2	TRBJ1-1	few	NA	CASSQVGRVNTEAFF	TGTGCCAGCAGCCAAGTGGGCAGGGTAAACACTGAAGCTTTCTTT
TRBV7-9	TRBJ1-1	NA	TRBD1	CASSETGGTEAFF	TGTGCCAGCAGCGAGACAGGGGGCACTGAAGCTTTCTTT
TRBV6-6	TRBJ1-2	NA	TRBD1	CASTPTGEYGYTF	TGTGCCAGCACCCCGACAGGGGAATATGGCTACACCTTC
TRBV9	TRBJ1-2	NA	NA	CASSVGPSGSNYGYTF	TGTGCCAGCAGCGTAGGGCCCTCCGGGTCCAACTATGGCTACACCTTC
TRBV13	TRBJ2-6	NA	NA	CASSYQQGDTAISGANVLTF	TGTGCCAGCAGCTATCAGCAAGGGGACACCGCAATCTCTGGGGCCAACGTCCTGACTTTC
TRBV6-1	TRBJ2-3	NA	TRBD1	CASSGRTGLSTDTQYF	TGTGCCAGCAGTGGAAGGACAGGGCTTAGCACAGATACGCAGTATTTT
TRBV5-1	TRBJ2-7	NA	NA	CASSWGQGEYEQYF	TGCGCCAGCAGCTGGGGGCAGGGCGAATACGAGCAGTACTTC
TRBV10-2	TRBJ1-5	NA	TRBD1	CASSATGAPGQPQHF	TGCGCCAGCAGTGCTACAGGGGCCCCCGGGCAGCCCCAGCATTTT
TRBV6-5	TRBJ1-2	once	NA	CASSYWPNYGYTF	TGTGCCAGCAGTTACTGGCCGAACTATGGCTACACCTTC
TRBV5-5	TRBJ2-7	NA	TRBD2	CASSSGGPSARYEQYF	TGTGCCAGCAGCTCGGGAGGGCCCTCAGCCAGATACGAGCAGTACTTC
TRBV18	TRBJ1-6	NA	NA	CASSLLDRFRSPLHF	TGTGCCAGCTCCCTACTGGACAGATTTCGTTCACCCCTCCACTTT
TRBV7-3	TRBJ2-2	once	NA	CASSLMGVGGAGELFF	TGTGCCAGCAGCTTAATGGGTGTTGGAGGCGCGGGGGAGCTGTTTTTT
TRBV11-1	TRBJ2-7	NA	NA	CASSSGTGLYEQYF	TGTGCCAGCAGCAGCGGGACAGGTCTGTACGAGCAGTACTTC
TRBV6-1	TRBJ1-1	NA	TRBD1	CASGGQGSVTEAFF	TGTGCCAGCGGGGGACAGGGTAGCGTTACTGAAGCTTTCTTT
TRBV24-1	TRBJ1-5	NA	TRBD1	CATSDATGPRGNQPQHF	TGTGCCACCAGTGATGCGACAGGGCCAAGGGGCAATCAGCCCCAGCATTTT
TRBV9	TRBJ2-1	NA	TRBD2	CASSVAPSGRANEQFF	TGTGCCAGCAGCGTAGCTCCTAGCGGGAGGGCAAATGAGCAGTTCTTC
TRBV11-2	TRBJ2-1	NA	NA	CASSLAAGQGGYNEQFF	TGTGCCAGCAGCTTAGCCGCGGGTCAAGGAGGTTACAATGAGCAGTTCTTC
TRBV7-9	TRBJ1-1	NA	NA	CASSLGYGEAFF	TGTGCCAGCAGCTTAGGGTACGGTGAAGCTTTCTTT
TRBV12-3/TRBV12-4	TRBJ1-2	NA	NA	CASSLGLRGYTF	TGTGCCAGCAGTTTGGGTCTGAGGGGCTACACCTTC
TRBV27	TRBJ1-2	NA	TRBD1	CASSLSGQGGRYTF	TGTGCCAGCAGTTTAAGTGGACAGGGCGGTCGCTACACCTTC
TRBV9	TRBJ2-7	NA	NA	CASSPRPSDRPYEQYF	TGTGCCAGCAGCCCGCGCCCCTCAGACAGGCCCTACGAGCAGTACTTC
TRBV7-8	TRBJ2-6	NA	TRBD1	CASSSMGTGLQGANVLTF	TGTGCCAGCAGCTCAATGGGGACAGGTTTGCAAGGGGCCAACGTCCTGACTTTC
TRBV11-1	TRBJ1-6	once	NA	CASSLAGVGSPLHF	TGTGCCAGCAGCTTAGCAGGGGTAGGTTCACCCCTCCACTTT
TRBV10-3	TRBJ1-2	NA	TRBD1	CAISEEGAAYGYTF	TGTGCCATCAGTGAGGAGGGGGCGGCGTATGGCTACACCTTC
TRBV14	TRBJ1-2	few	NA	CASSQQDSYDYGYTF	TGTGCCAGCAGCCAGCAGGACTCCTATGACTATGGCTACACCTTC
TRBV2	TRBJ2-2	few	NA	CASIDRNTGELFF	TGTGCCAGCATAGATAGGAACACCGGGGAGCTGTTTTTT
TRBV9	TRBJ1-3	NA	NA	CASSPVQIGNTIYF	TGTGCCAGCAGCCCCGTACAGATTGGAAACACCATATATTTT
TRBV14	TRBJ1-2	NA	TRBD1	CASSVDRVYGYTF	TGTGCCAGCAGCGTGGACAGGGTCTATGGCTACACCTTC
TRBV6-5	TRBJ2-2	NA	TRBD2	CASSYGTTVTGELFF	TGTGCCAGCAGTTACGGGACTACGGTCACCGGGGAGCTGTTTTTT
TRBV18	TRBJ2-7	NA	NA	CASLPPGDPRCYEQYF	TGTGCCAGCTTACCGCCCGGAGATCCGAGATGTTACGAGCAGTACTTC
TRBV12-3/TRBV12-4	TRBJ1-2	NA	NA	CASSQQGLYGYTF	TGTGCCAGCAGCCAACAGGGTCTCTATGGCTACACCTTC
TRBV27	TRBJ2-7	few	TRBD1	CASSLSAGTGKTGEQYF	TGTGCCAGCAGTTTATCAGCCGGGACAGGGAAGACGGGGGAGCAGTACTTC
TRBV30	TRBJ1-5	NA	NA	CAWATGNQPQHF	TGTGCCTGGGCGACTGGGAATCAGCCCCAGCATTTT
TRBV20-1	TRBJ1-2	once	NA	CSASAGGDGYTF	TGCAGTGCTAGTGCTGGGGGGGACGGCTACACCTTC
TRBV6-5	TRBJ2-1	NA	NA	CASSYDQRMYNEQFF	TGTGCCAGCAGTTACGACCAGCGGATGTACAATGAGCAGTTCTTC
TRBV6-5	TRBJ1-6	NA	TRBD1	CASSYSIQGGNSPLHF	TGTGCCAGCAGTTACTCGATACAGGGGGGGAATTCACCCCTCCACTTT
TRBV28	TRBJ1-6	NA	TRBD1	CASSSGQGSYNSPLHF	TGTGCCAGCAGTTCGGGACAGGGCTCCTATAATTCACCCCTCCACTTT
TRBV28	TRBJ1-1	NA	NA	CATSLPGGNTEAFF	TGTGCCACCTCGCTACCGGGTGGGAACACTGAAGCTTTCTTT
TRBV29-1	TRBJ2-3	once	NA	CSVLNRDTDTQYF	TGCAGCGTTCTAAACAGGGACACAGATACGCAGTATTTT
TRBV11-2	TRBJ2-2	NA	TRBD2	CASSPRLAGRTGELFF	TGTGCCAGCAGCCCCAGACTAGCGGGAAGGACCGGGGAGCTGTTTTTT
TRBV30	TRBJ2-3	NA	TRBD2	CAWSPHFPGLAGGDTQYF	TGTGCCTGGAGTCCCCATTTTCCGGGACTAGCGGGAGGTGATACGCAGTATTTT
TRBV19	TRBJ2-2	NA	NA	CASRLVGPSTGELFF	TGTGCCAGTAGGTTGGTGGGGCCGAGCACCGGGGAGCTGTTTTTT
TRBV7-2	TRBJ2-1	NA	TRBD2	CASSVAGAGHEQFF	TGTGCCAGCAGTGTAGCGGGAGCGGGCCATGAGCAGTTCTTC
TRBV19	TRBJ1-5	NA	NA	CASSIGQVMFSSNQPQHF	TGTGCCAGTAGTATAGGACAGGTGATGTTTTCGAGCAATCAGCCCCAGCATTTT
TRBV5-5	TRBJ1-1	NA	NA	CASSPRHLQAFF	TGTGCCAGCAGCCCCAGACACCTTCAAGCTTTCTTT
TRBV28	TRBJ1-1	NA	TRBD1	CASSSPGTAAEAFF	TGTGCCAGCAGTTCCCCGGGGACAGCAGCTGAAGCTTTCTTT
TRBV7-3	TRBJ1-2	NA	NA	CASSLTGGYGYTF	TGTGCCAGCAGCTTAACAGGGGGCTATGGCTACACCTTC
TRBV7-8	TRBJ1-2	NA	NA	CASSLEPRSYGYTF	TGTGCCAGCAGCTTAGAACCCAGATCCTATGGCTACACCTTC
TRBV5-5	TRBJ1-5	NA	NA	CASSLDGQSNQPQHF	TGTGCCAGCAGCCTAGATGGACAGAGTAATCAGCCCCAGCATTTT
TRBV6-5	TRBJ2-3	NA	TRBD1	CASSWTGGPTDTQYF	TGTGCCAGCAGTTGGACAGGGGGCCCCACAGATACGCAGTATTTT
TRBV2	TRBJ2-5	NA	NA	CASSRGGETQYF	TGTGCCAGCAGTAGGGGGGGTGAGACCCAGTACTTC
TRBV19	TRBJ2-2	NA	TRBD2	CASNRGLAQANTGELFF	TGTGCCAGTAATAGGGGACTAGCGCAAGCGAACACCGGGGAGCTGTTTTTT
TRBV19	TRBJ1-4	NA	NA	CASRRAAATNEKLFF	TGTGCCAGTAGGCGGGCAGCGGCAACTAATGAAAAACTGTTTTTT
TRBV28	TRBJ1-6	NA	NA	CASSLGGGNSPLHF	TGTGCCAGCAGTCTAGGGGGGGGGAATTCACCCCTCCACTTT
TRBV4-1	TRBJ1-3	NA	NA	CASSQVPAGGSGNTIYF	TGCGCCAGCAGCCAAGTTCCTGCCGGGGGCTCTGGAAACACCATATATTTT
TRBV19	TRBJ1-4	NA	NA	CASSMQLGRRKATNEKLFF	TGTGCCAGTAGTATGCAACTCGGGAGGAGAAAGGCAACTAATGAAAAACTGTTTTTT